This T cell receptor (beta chain) originates from a study of shared T cell receptors in the human thymus. Profiled with immunoSEQ multiplex PCR; TCRdb holds only in-frame clones, not every one. Of approximately 760,000 clones listed, 70% to 90% are singletons. The germline gives CDR1 MNHNS, CDR2 SASEGT. V was trimmed by 3 bases and J by 3 bases, leaving 16 bases between them. This CDR3 region has 16 residues. These same records also appear under a second study, on human thymus T cells. That source reports: Corrective cardiac operations yielded the resected thymus tissue.

The sample consisted of thymocytes. The V call is TRBV6-1, the J call TRBJ2-3; D is possibly TRBD2 (6 bases). The origin of this receptor is a girl less than two years old with a congenital heart defect. The chain's CDR3 is CASSEKSEEGTDTQYF. The DNA for the CDR3 is TGTGCCAGCAGTGAGAAAAGCGAGGAGGGGACAGATACGCAGTATTTT.